This T cell receptor beta chain is drawn from a study of blood T cells in healthy people across ages. Donor samples were obtained from healthy Caucasian individuals from Russia, aged roughly 6 to 95. It was with a sample-barcoded 5' primer and a J-beta primer mix that a second PCR of roughly 7 to 12 cycles was run. TCRdb re-derived calls from the 5' RACE reads in MiXCR, one entry per CDR3 protein. Among roughly 700,000 distinct CDR3 sequences, around 49% were seen once, and the ten largest hold around 32%. In this sample, this clonotype turned up a few times. V lost 5 bases, J lost 9 bases, and 8 bases stayed unmatched. Germline V CDR1 and CDR2: SNHLY, FYNNEI. The CDR3 loop spans 15 amino acids.

The receptor was isolated from a woman aged 55-70 years in good health. Sequenced: blood. The gene calls are TRBV2 and TRBJ1-6; 9 bases match TRBD1. The CDR3 region has the DNA TGTGCCAGCAGTCCCCCGGGACAGGGCTTTTCACCCCTCCACTTT. Protein product: CASSPPGQGFSPLHF.